This T cell receptor beta chain was profiled in a study of beta chain features in type 1 diabetes. Overall study results and limits: In all four CD4+ subsets, TCRB CDR3 length was significantly, moderately reduced in type 1 diabetes. In patients and controls equally, PCR might favor templates that are shorter.

Notes on this clone: The target antigen is unknown.

Reverse transcribing all isolated RNA meant expressed TCRB transcripts were sequenced. Produced via immunoSEQ multiplex PCR; TCRdb's table is partial and in-frame only. Of fewer than 200,000 clones listed, 10% are singletons. Trimming shortened V by 3 bases and J by 9 bases, and 16 bases separated the two germline ends. The CDR3 contains 13 residues. CDR1 and CDR2 from the germline V gene are SGHNT and YYREEE (reference sequence). The receptor's source is a man aged 30-40 years with type 1 diabetes. This chain uses TRBV5-4 with TRBJ2-7; D might be TRBD2 (5 bases). The sequenced sample consisted of central memory CD4+ T cells from blood. CDR3 sequence: CASSWETDYGQYF. For the CDR3, the DNA is TGTGCCAGCAGCTGGGAGACGGATTATGGGCAGTACTTC.